The 8 T cell receptor beta chains below were found in one sample sequenced in a study of T cells after yellow fever vaccination. Each CDR3 protein is one row after TCRdb ran MiXCR on the 5' RACE reads. The sample consists of hundreds of thousands of distinct CDR3 sequences, around 12% of them appearing once. Sample: PBMCs, taken on the day of the yellow fever booster vaccination. These receptors came from a man aged 30-40 years who received the YFV17D yellow fever vaccine.

A few counts support this clonotype. Here the CDR3 reads CASSYRGGRGSDEQYF. In DNA, the CDR3 is TGTGCCAGCAGTTATCGCGGCGGGAGGGGGAGCGACGAGCAGTACTTC. The chain combines TRBV6-5 with TRBJ2-7; 9 nucleotides line up with TRBD2. Per the germline V gene, CDR1 is MNHEY and CDR2 is SVGAGI. The CDR3 extends over 16 amino acids. The V gene end was trimmed by 3 bases and the J gene end by 5 bases; junction bases not matched to a gene: 11.

This clonotype was seen a few times. The CDR3 coding sequence is TGTGCCAGCAGTAAGACTAGCGGGAGTTTGCCCTACAATGAGCAGTTCTTC. Protein: CASSKTSGSLPYNEQFF. The chain links TRBV6-2 or TRBV6-3 to TRBJ2-1; 12 positions match TRBD2. This CDR3 is 17 amino acids long. CDR1 MNHEY and CDR2 SVGEGT come from the germline V gene. Germline trimming cut 5 bases from V and 2 bases from J; bases unmatched to any gene: 7.

The rearrangement links TRBV7-8 to TRBJ2-2; tentatively, D is TRBD2 (5 bases). This CDR3 has 15 residues. Germline V gene data show CDR1 as SGHVS and CDR2 as FQNEAQ. The V end was cut by 1 base, the J end by 6 bases, with 12 bases between. In nucleotides, the CDR3 is TGTGCCAGCAGCTTAGTTGGGAGAGATTCCGGGGAGCTGTTTTTT. It translates to CASSLVGRDSGELFF.

The table lists this clonotype with a few counts. The chain employs TRBV30 and TRBJ1-5; no reliable D call. The germline V and J ends were trimmed by 1 base and 4 bases, with 8 bases remaining between them. CDR1 is GTSNPN, CDR2 SVGIG, per germline (reference sequence). There are 13 residues in the CDR3. CDR3 sequence reads: CAWSAYSNQPQHF. The CDR3 nucleotides read TGTGCCTGGAGTGCCTACAGTAATCAGCCCCAGCATTTT.

The V and J genes are TRBV9 and TRBJ2-3; 9 nucleotides match TRBD2. CDR3 size: 14 residues. The V segment lost 2 bases and the J segment 6 bases; nucleotides outside the gene matches: 4. Germline loops: CDR1 SGDLS, CDR2 YYNGEE. CDR3 loop: CASSVIAGADTQYF. The CDR3 DNA sequence: TGTGCCAGCAGCGTGATAGCGGGGGCGGATACGCAGTATTTT. Combining the CDR3 with reference TRBV9 and TRBJ2-3 gives the whole variable domain DSGVTQTPKHLITATGQRVTLRCSPRSGDLSVYWYQQSLDQGLQFLIQYYNGEERAKGNILERFSAQQFPDLHSELNLSSLELGDSALYFCASSVIAGADTQYFGPGTRLTVL.

The chain combines TRBV28 with TRBJ1-5, with D possibly matching TRBD1 (5 bases). The germline gives CDR1 MDHEN, CDR2 SYDVKM. Trimming stripped 6 bases from V and 4 bases from J, with 16 bases between. This CDR3 is 15 amino acids long. The CDR3 DNA sequence: TGTGCCAGCAGCCCCTGGGGGAGCGCTAATCAGCCCCAGCATTTT. It specifies CASSPWGSANQPQHF.

The chain combines TRBV4-3 with TRBJ2-1, with 8 positions matching TRBD2. CDR3 size: 15 residues. The germline CDR1 and CDR2 sequences are LGHNA and YSLEER. V lost 0 bases and J lost 6; bases outside the gene matches: 4. The CDR3 nucleotides are TGCGCCAGCAGCCAAGATTGGCTAGCGGGCAATGAGCAGTTCTTC. It codes for CASSQDWLAGNEQFF.

The CDR3 DNA is TGTGCCAGCAGTTTAGCGCGGACGGCCTATGACAATGAGCAGTTCTTC. Protein product: CASSLARTAYDNEQFF. This rearrangement joins TRBV12-3 or TRBV12-4 to TRBJ2-1, with no clear D. CDR3 length equals 16 residues. V was clipped by 0 bases and J by 5 bases, with 14 bases between them.